This T cell receptor (beta chain) was found in a study of T cell changes during pregnancy in multiple sclerosis. TCRdb's table, derived via immunoSEQ multiplex PCR, lists solely in-frame clones and lacks some. The repertoire has approximately 45,000 clones, roughly 89% of them found once; the top ten carry approximately 0.67%. This sample comprised CD4+ T cells from peripheral blood mononuclear cells, obtained in the first trimester of pregnancy. The sequence was collected from a female donor with multiple sclerosis, enrolled in a pregnancy study.

The CDR3 is CASSIEPPGHSVYNEQFF. CDR3 coding DNA: TGTGCCAGTAGTATTGAACCCCCGGGACACTCCGTTTACAATGAGCAGTTCTTC. The chain employs TRBV19 and TRBJ2-1; D possibly corresponds to TRBD1 (6 bases). The CDR3 is 18 residues long. Trimming stripped 3 bases from V and 4 bases from J, with 22 bases between. The germline V gene has CDR1 LNHDA and CDR2 SQIVND (reference sequence).